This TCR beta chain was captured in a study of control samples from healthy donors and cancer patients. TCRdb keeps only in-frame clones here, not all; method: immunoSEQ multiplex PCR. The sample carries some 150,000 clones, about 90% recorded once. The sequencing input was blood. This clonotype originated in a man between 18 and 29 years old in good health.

CDR3 amino acids: CACLGVTDTQYF. The CDR3 nucleotides are TGTGCCTGTTTGGGGGTCACAGATACGCAGTATTTT. V is TRBV30 and J is TRBJ2-3; D may correspond to TRBD1 or TRBD2 (5 bases each). V lost 6 bases and J 2 bases, leaving 9 bases between the germline ends. CDR1 GTSNPN and CDR2 SVGIG come from the germline V gene (reference sequence). There are 12 residues in the CDR3.